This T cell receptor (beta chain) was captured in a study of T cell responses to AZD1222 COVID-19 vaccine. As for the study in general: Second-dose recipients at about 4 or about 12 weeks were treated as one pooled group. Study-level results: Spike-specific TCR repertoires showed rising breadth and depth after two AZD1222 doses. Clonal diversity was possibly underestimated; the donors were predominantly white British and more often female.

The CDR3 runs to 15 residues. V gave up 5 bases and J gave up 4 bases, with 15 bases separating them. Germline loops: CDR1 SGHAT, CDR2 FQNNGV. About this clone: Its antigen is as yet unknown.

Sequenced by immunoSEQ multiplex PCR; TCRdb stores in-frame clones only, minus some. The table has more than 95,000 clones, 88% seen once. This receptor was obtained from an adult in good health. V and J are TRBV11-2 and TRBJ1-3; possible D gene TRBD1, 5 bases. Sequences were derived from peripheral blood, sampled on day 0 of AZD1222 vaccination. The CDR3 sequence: CASSQTGGVGNTIYF. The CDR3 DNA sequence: TGTGCCAGCAGCCAAACGGGAGGGGTCGGAAACACCATATATTTT.